A selection of T cell receptor beta chains follows, all from one sample in a study of blood T cell repertoires in COVID-19. Profiling relied on immunoSEQ multiplex PCR, and the TCRdb table lists in-frame clones only, not all of them. The sample has hundreds of thousands of clones, 89% seen once. Input material: peripheral blood. Receptors originate from a young man with COVID-19, enrolled during active disease. Each CDR3 is given with its conserved first and last residue. The order of the fields is V gene, clone size, J gene, D gene, CDR3 length, CDR3 DNA, CDR3 protein. D genes are given only for firm matches. A row's size may be missing; if present it is once, few, many or a size class.

V: TRBV10-1
size: NA
J: TRBJ2-3
D: NA
length: 15
DNA: TGCGCCAGCAGTGAGACTACCCAGTTCACAGATACGCAGTATTTT
CDR3: CASSETTQFTDTQYF

V: TRBV7-9
size: once
J: TRBJ1-1
D: NA
length: 15
DNA: TGTGCCAGCAGCTTAGAGGGACAACTGGCCGGGGAAGCTTTCTTT
CDR3: CASSLEGQLAGEAFF

V: TRBV29-1
size: NA
J: TRBJ1-2
D: NA
length: 14
DNA: TGCAGCGTTGAAGTGGGGGGGCGCTTCCACGGCTACACCTTC
CDR3: CSVEVGGRFHGYTF

V: TRBV4-1
size: NA
J: TRBJ2-2
D: TRBD1
length: 16
DNA: TGCGCCAGCAGCCGTGCGGGACAGGGGAACACCGGGGAGCTGTTTTTT
CDR3: CASSRAGQGNTGELFF

V: TRBV2
size: NA
J: TRBJ1-4
D: NA
length: 16
DNA: TGTGCCAGCAGTACGGGGGAGGGCGCAACTAATGAAAAACTGTTTTTT
CDR3: CASSTGEGATNEKLFF

V: TRBV11-2
size: NA
J: TRBJ2-7
D: TRBD2
length: 14
DNA: TGTGCCAGCAGCTCGGGGGGTCTTGGCTACGAGCAGTACTTC
CDR3: CASSSGGLGYEQYF

V: TRBV9
size: NA
J: TRBJ1-1
D: NA
length: 13
DNA: TGTGCCAGCAGCCCCCGCCCAGAGGCTGAAGCTTTCTTT
CDR3: CASSPRPEAEAFF

V: TRBV5-6
size: NA
J: TRBJ1-3
D: TRBD1
length: 16
DNA: TGTGCCAGCAGCCGTAGACAGGGGGCGTCTGGAAACACCATATATTTT
CDR3: CASSRRQGASGNTIYF

V: TRBV7-9
size: NA
J: TRBJ2-2
D: TRBD2
length: 16
DNA: TGTGCCAGCAGCCTGGGACTAGCGGGAGGCACCGGGGAGCTGTTTTTT
CDR3: CASSLGLAGGTGELFF

V: TRBV19
size: NA
J: TRBJ2-3
D: TRBD2
length: 14
DNA: TGTGCCAGTATGATAAGCGGGGTTTCAGATACGCAGTATTTT
CDR3: CASMISGVSDTQYF

V: TRBV5-1
size: NA
J: TRBJ1-1
D: NA
length: 14
DNA: TGCGCCAGCAGCGGGGGGACGGAGAACACTGAAGCTTTCTTT
CDR3: CASSGGTENTEAFF

V: TRBV2
size: NA
J: TRBJ2-1
D: NA
length: 13
DNA: TGTGCCAGCAGTGTAGACACCCACAATGAGCAGTTCTTC
CDR3: CASSVDTHNEQFF

V: TRBV5-1
size: NA
J: TRBJ2-1
D: TRBD2
length: 15
DNA: TGCGCCAGCAGCCCCGTAGCGGGGTCCAACAATGAGCAGTTCTTC
CDR3: CASSPVAGSNNEQFF

V: TRBV27
size: NA
J: TRBJ2-1
D: NA
length: 13
DNA: TGTGCCAGCAGTTTAAAGACCAGGGATGAGCAGTTCTTC
CDR3: CASSLKTRDEQFF